This T cell receptor beta chain was observed in a study of T cell changes during pregnancy in multiple sclerosis. CDR1 and CDR2 (germline): SGHTA, FQGNSA. The CDR3 is made up of 15 amino acids. Trimming took off 2 bases at V and 0 bases at J, with 10 bases between the two ends. TCRdb's copy holds only in-frame clones and misses some; the assay was immunoSEQ multiplex PCR. The sample records roughly 60,000 clones, roughly 88% being singletons. The receptor was derived from a female donor in good health, enrolled as a control in a pregnancy study. This chain links TRBV7-2 with TRBJ1-2; D remains unclear. The sample was peripheral blood, taken in the second trimester of pregnancy. CDR3 sequence reads: CASSLSGKANYGYTF. Written as DNA, the CDR3 is TGTGCCAGCAGCTTATCAGGAAAAGCTAACTATGGCTACACCTTC.